Listed here are 18 T cell receptor beta chains from one sample, sequenced in a study of blood T cell repertoires in COVID-19. The method was immunoSEQ multiplex PCR; TCRdb's version includes in-frame clones alone and lacks a portion of them. The data contain around 220,000 clones, approximately 80% of them seen just once; the ten biggest clones take up 4%. Sequencing was carried out using peripheral blood. The source of these receptors is a woman in her 40s with active or convalescent COVID-19.

The DNA of the CDR3 is TGTGCCACCTCTTTTTCTGAGCAGTTCTTC. It specifies CATSFSEQFF. V and J are TRBV24-1 and TRBJ2-1; no clear D gene. V lost 9 bases and J 9 bases, leaving 8 bases between the germline ends. The CDR3 has 10 amino acids. Germline-derived CDR1 and CDR2 are KGHDR and SFDVKD.

V and J are TRBV28 and TRBJ2-1; weak D call: TRBD1 (8 bases). The CDR3 extends over 15 amino acids. Between the trimmed V and J ends, which lost 10 bases and 4 bases, there was a span of 20 bases. Germline assignment: CDR1 MDHEN and CDR2 SYDVKM. CDR3 amino acids: CATTGGGTPYNEQFF. The CDR3 DNA reads as TGTGCCACCACAGGGGGGGGCACCCCGTACAATGAGCAGTTCTTC.

This clone was found once. This sequence joins TRBV29-1 and TRBJ1-1; D not resolved. Germline values: CDR1 SQVTM, CDR2 ANQGSEA. The CDR3 has 13 amino acids. V lost 5 bases and J 2 bases, leaving 12 bases between the germline ends. The CDR3 nucleotides read TGCAGCGTTAGAGCCTTCTCCAACACTGAAGCTTTCTTT. Amino acid sequence: CSVRAFSNTEAFF.

The chain uses TRBV6-7 and TRBJ1-1; no firm D call. TRBV6-7 is treated as an ORF (open reading frame) with a function not yet certain. The CDR3 covers 16 residues. Trimming took off 2 bases at V and 0 bases at J, with 13 bases between the two ends. CDR3 bases: TGTGCCAGCAGTTACAGGGAGGGCCCTATGAACACTGAAGCTTTCTTT. The encoded protein is CASSYREGPMNTEAFF.

The chain employs TRBV13 and TRBJ1-2, with 7 bases that match TRBD1. Germline CDR1 and CDR2: PRHDT and FYEKMQ (reference sequence). Trimming took 3 bases from V and 7 from J; bases not matched to a gene: 5. This CDR3 is 13 amino acids long. In DNA, the CDR3 is TGTGCCAGCAGCTTTCGACAGGGCCGTGGCTACACCTTC. Its translation is CASSFRQGRGYTF.

This clone was picked up many times. The genes are TRBV7-2 and TRBJ2-1, with D possibly being TRBD1 (7 bases). The CDR3 is 18 residues long. Deletions cut 2 bases from V and 8 bases from J, with 25 bases between. Germline values: CDR1 SGHTA, CDR2 FQGNSA. CDR3 bases: TGTGCCAGCAGCTTAAGGTTGGTGGCGGGGACAGTCAAGGATGAGCAGTTCTTC. This codes for CASSLRLVAGTVKDEQFF.

The chain combines TRBV29-1 with TRBJ1-4; the match to TRBD1 covers 9 bases. The CDR3 contains 13 residues. Germline values: CDR1 SQVTM, CDR2 ANQGSEA. V dropped 6 bases and J dropped 7; count of bases not matched to a gene: 6. DNA for the CDR3: TGCAGCGTCGGCAAGGGACAGGGTGAAAAACTGTTTTTT. It specifies CSVGKGQGEKLFF.

This clone was seen only once. The gene calls are TRBV5-1 and TRBJ1-2, with D maybe TRBD1 (6 bases). Germline loops: CDR1 SGHRS, CDR2 YFSETQ. The V end was cut by 6 bases, the J end by 4 bases, with 19 bases between. The CDR3 contains 15 residues. CDR3 loop: CASKFGQTASYGYTF. DNA for the CDR3: TGCGCCAGCAAATTCGGACAGACAGCTAGCTATGGCTACACCTTC.

This chain connects TRBV3-1 (or the pseudogene TRBV3-2) to TRBJ1-1; maybe TRBD1 (6 bases). Per the germline V gene, CDR1 is LGHDT and CDR2 is YNNKEL (reference sequence). Between the trimmed V and J ends, which lost 4 bases and 1 base, there was a span of 13 bases. This CDR3 is built from 15 residues. CDR3 region: CASSPQGRANTEAFF. The CDR3 bases are TGTGCCAGCAGCCCCCAGGGGAGGGCGAACACTGAAGCTTTCTTT.

This chain connects TRBV5-6 to TRBJ1-6; D may be TRBD1 (6 bases). Trimming removed 3 bases from V and 9 bases from J, with 10 bases in between. The germline V gene has CDR1 SGHDT and CDR2 YYEEEE. The CDR3 spans 13 residues. CDR3 sequence: CASSSGQFSPLHF. The CDR3 DNA reads TGTGCCAGCAGCTCCGGACAGTTTTCACCCCTCCACTTT.

V and J are TRBV28 and TRBJ2-3; TRBD1 might be the D (6 bases). This CDR3 has 14 amino acids. Germline V gene sequence: CDR1 MDHEN, CDR2 SYDVKM. The V end was cut by 4 bases, the J end by 1 base, with 9 bases between. CDR3 in amino acids: CASSSSGGTDTQYF. The CDR3 DNA is TGTGCCAGCAGTTCGTCAGGGGGCACAGATACGCAGTATTTT.

The V call is TRBV6-2 or TRBV6-3, the J call TRBJ1-2; 10 nucleotides line up with TRBD1. The germline V gene encodes CDR1 MNHEY and CDR2 SVGEGT. V gave up 6 bases and J gave up 3 bases; unmatched junction bases: 10. The CDR3 length is 16 residues. The CDR3 loop is CASSELRDRGYYGYTF. The CDR3 bases are TGTGCCAGCAGCGAACTCCGGGACAGGGGATACTATGGCTACACCTTC.

The chain carries TRBV28 and TRBJ2-3, with 9 positions matching TRBD2. The germline V gene has CDR1 MDHEN and CDR2 SYDVKM. J lost 5 bases, V lost 7 bases, and 13 bases had no gene match. The CDR3 has 16 amino acids. The CDR3 is CASKQYRGGAKDTQYF. The DNA of the CDR3 is TGTGCCAGCAAACAGTACCGCGGGGGGGCCAAAGATACGCAGTATTTT.

A single count supports this clone. V and J are TRBV5-6 and TRBJ2-5; 11 bases are shared with TRBD2. V trimming: 1 base; J trimming: 2 bases; junction bases outside the gene matches: 1. CDR3 size: 15 residues. The germline CDR1 and CDR2 sequences are SGHDT and YYEEEE. The CDR3 loop is CASSLRLAGQETQYF. The CDR3 DNA follows: TGTGCCAGCAGCTTGAGACTAGCGGGGCAAGAGACCCAGTACTTC.

This rearrangement joins TRBV27 to TRBJ2-1, with D perhaps TRBD1 (5 bases). The germline gives CDR1 MNHEY, CDR2 SMNVEV (reference sequence). V shed 0 bases and J shed 2 bases, with 5 bases lying between them. The CDR3 totals 14 residues. The CDR3 region has the DNA TGTGCCAGCAGTTTATCGACAGCCTACAATGAGCAGTTCTTC. Translated, it gives CASSLSTAYNEQFF.

The chain's CDR3 is CASSPLGLTDQPQHF. As DNA, the CDR3 is TGTGCCAGCAGCCCACTGGGACTGACCGATCAGCCCCAGCATTTT. This chain links TRBV28 with TRBJ1-5; D is possibly TRBD1 (5 bases). Germline V gene lookup returns CDR1 MDHEN and CDR2 SYDVKM. There are 15 residues in the CDR3. V was shortened by 6 bases and J by 5 bases, with 17 bases between the two germline ends.

J is TRBJ1-2 and V is TRBV18; no clear D. The germline V gene encodes CDR1 KGHSH and CDR2 LQKENI. The CDR3 totals 12 residues. Deletions cut 3 bases from V and 4 bases from J, with 6 bases between. The CDR3 nucleotides are TGTGCCAGCTCACCCCCCTCCTATGGCTACACCTTC. Translation: CASSPPSYGYTF.

The chain uses TRBV5-6 and TRBJ1-1, with D unresolved. Trimming pared 3 bases from V and 1 base from J, leaving 7 bases between. This CDR3 is built from 13 residues. The germline gives CDR1 SGHDT, CDR2 YYEEEE. As DNA, the CDR3 is TGTGCCAGCAGCTCTTATTGGAACACTGAAGCTTTCTTT. Protein product: CASSSYWNTEAFF. The full variable domain, its missing parts supplied by reference TRBV5-6 and TRBJ1-1, is DAGVTQSPTHLIKTRGQQVTLRCSPKSGHDTVSWYQQALGQGPQFIFQYYEEEERQRGNFPDRFSGHQFPNYSSELNVNALLLGDSALYLCASSSYWNTEAFFGQGTRLTVV.